This TCR beta chain appears in the sequencing data of a study of blood T cell repertoires in COVID-19. In the study's own analysis: Reference gene primer amplification gave nucleated cell count estimates. Repertoires were generated with immunoSEQ multiplex PCR, while TCRdb's copy carries only in-frame clones and drops some. That table furnishes V, J and clone size, whereas the DNA furnished D and trimming. The sample has fewer than 500,000 clones, about nine tenths seen once; the top ten hold under 0.75%. The germline gives CDR1 GTSNPN, CDR2 SVGIG (reference sequence). Trimming removed 4 bases from V and 3 bases from J, with 12 bases in between. This CDR3 region has 13 residues.

The source of this sequence is a woman aged 18-35 years who had recovered from COVID-19. This sequence joins TRBV30 and TRBJ1-2; no firm D call. Sequencing was done on a sample of PBMCs or T cells enriched from blood (not recorded which). The chain's CDR3 is CAWIPHYDYGYTF. CDR3 sequence (DNA): TGTGCCTGGATACCCCACTACGACTATGGCTACACCTTC. Complete variable domain (other parts from reference TRBV30 and TRBJ1-2): SQTIHQWPATLVQPVGSPLSLECTVEGTSNPNLYWYRQAAGRGLQLLFYSVGIGQISSEVPQNLSASRPQDRQFILSSKKLLLSDSGFYLCAWIPHYDYGYTFGSGTRLTVV.